Following are 25 T cell receptor beta chains from one sample sequenced in a study of T cell repertoires in cytomegalovirus infection. Each CDR3 protein gets one entry after TCRdb re-called the reads with MiXCR. The profile shows around 95,000 distinct CDR3 sequences, about 31% of them singletons. The antigens these receptors bind are not known. This specimen consisted of CD8+ T cells from cultured PBMCs, obtained from culture after CMV antigen stimulation. The source of these receptors is a human donor in good health (CMV status not recorded). Some clones in this sample may be carry-over from other donors' samples.

CDR3 in DNA: TGTGCCAGCAGCTTAGTGTCCGACTATAATTCACCCCTCCACTTT. Amino acids: CASSLVSDYNSPLHF. The chain has TRBV7-9 and TRBJ1-6; D gene ambiguous. The length of the CDR3 is 15 residues. Trimming took off 1 base at V and 3 bases at J, with 7 bases between the two ends. Looked up from germline, CDR1 is SEHNR and CDR2 is FQNEAQ (reference sequence).

This rearrangement joins TRBV2 to TRBJ2-7; D is possibly TRBD1 (7 bases). The germline V gene has CDR1 SNHLY and CDR2 FYNNEI. Between the trimmed V and J ends, which lost 7 bases and 6 bases, there was a span of 22 bases. The CDR3 contains 15 residues. CDR3 coding DNA: TGTGCCAGCATTCACAGGCGGGACAGAGACGTCGAGCAGTACTTC. This codes for CASIHRRDRDVEQYF.

This chain joins TRBV5-5 and TRBJ2-3; D possibly corresponds to TRBD1 (6 bases). Germline loops: CDR1 SGHKS, CDR2 YYEKEE (reference sequence). V dropped 4 bases and J dropped 8 bases, with 11 bases sitting between them. The CDR3 contains 12 residues. CDR3 residues: CASSVQGPTQYF. The CDR3 DNA reads TGTGCCAGCAGCGTACAGGGTCCTACGCAGTATTTT.

This clonotype was seen at least ten times. The chain recombines TRBV6-2 or TRBV6-3 with TRBJ1-2; D is unclear. The germline CDR1 and CDR2 sequences are MNHEY and SVGEGT. Deletions cut 1 base from V and 8 bases from J, with 8 bases between. This CDR3 has 12 residues. The CDR3 spells CASSYWIEGYTF. The CDR3, as DNA: TGTGCCAGCAGTTACTGGATAGAAGGCTACACCTTC.

This clonotype showed up just a few times. This chain joins TRBV4-1 and TRBJ2-7; possibly TRBD2 for D (5 bases). There are 13 residues in the CDR3. The V gene lost 4 bases and the J gene lost 7 bases, with 14 bases spanning the gap. Germline V gene data show CDR1 as MGHRA and CDR2 as YSYEKL. The CDR3 reads CASSLEETGEQYF. CDR3 DNA sequence: TGCGCCAGCAGCCTAGAGGAGACGGGGGAGCAGTACTTC.

Ten or more counts support this clonotype. This sequence joins TRBV18 and TRBJ2-5; 9 bases align to TRBD1. The CDR3 is 18 residues long. Germline V CDR1 and CDR2: KGHSH, LQKENI. J was trimmed by 0 bases and V by 5 bases; bases with no gene match: 13. As DNA, the CDR3 is TGTGCCAGCTCATTTATAGGACAGGGGCGTCCCAACCAAGAGACCCAGTACTTC. Amino acid sequence: CASSFIGQGRPNQETQYF.

V and J are TRBV7-2 and TRBJ1-3; no definite D call. The germline V and J ends were trimmed by 5 bases and 2 bases, with 10 bases remaining between them. CDR3 length: 14 amino acids. Per germline, CDR1 SGHTA and CDR2 FQGNSA. The CDR3: CASSPDTAGNTIYF. The CDR3 DNA sequence: TGTGCCAGCAGCCCTGACACTGCTGGAAACACCATATATTTT.

This clonotype was counted a few times. The DNA of the CDR3 is TGTGCCAGCAGCACCTCTAGCACAGATACGCAGTATTTT. It yields the protein CASSTSSTDTQYF. V usage is TRBV7-3 and J usage is TRBJ2-3; no reliable D call. This CDR3 has 13 amino acids. Trimming pared 5 bases from V and 0 bases from J, leaving 6 bases between. Germline CDR1 reads SGHTA; CDR2 reads FQGTGA.

Ten or more counts support this clonotype. J is TRBJ2-3 and V is TRBV24-1, with D tentatively TRBD1 (6 bases). This CDR3 is 15 amino acids long. Germline V gene data show CDR1 as KGHDR and CDR2 as SFDVKD. Trimming shortened V by 6 bases and J by 5 bases, and 17 bases separated the two germline ends. CDR3 protein: CATSPSRGWGDTQYF. Here the CDR3 DNA reads TGTGCCACCAGTCCGAGCAGGGGTTGGGGAGATACGCAGTATTTT.

V is TRBV7-3 and J is TRBJ1-2; D is ambiguous. Trimming took off 0 bases at V and 7 bases at J, with 15 bases between the two ends. The germline V gene encodes CDR1 SGHTA and CDR2 FQGTGA. The CDR3 sequence is 15 residues long. CDR3 loop: CASSLTPPGPCGYTF. CDR3 DNA: TGTGCCAGCAGCTTAACCCCTCCCGGTCCCTGTGGCTACACCTTC.

V and J are TRBV13 and TRBJ2-1; TRBD1 might be the D (5 bases). Trimming cost V 5 bases and J 0 bases, with 14 bases left between them. The length of the CDR3 is 16 residues. Germline V gene lookup returns CDR1 PRHDT and CDR2 FYEKMQ (reference sequence). CDR3 DNA sequence: TGTGCCAGCAGCGAGGATCGTACAGGCTCCTACAATGAGCAGTTCTTC. This codes for CASSEDRTGSYNEQFF.

This clonotype came up many times. V is TRBV12-5 and J is TRBJ1-1; 10 positions agree with TRBD1. CDR3 length equals 18 residues. Trimming cost V 2 bases and J 3 bases; bases outside gene matches: 12. The germline V gene has CDR1 LGHNT and CDR2 FRNRAP. The CDR3 nucleotides read TGTGCTAGTGGTTTGTCCCTGGTAAGGGACAGGGGAGACACTGAAGCTTTCTTT. This codes for CASGLSLVRDRGDTEAFF.

The V and J genes are TRBV9 and TRBJ2-2; unclear D gene. V was clipped by 8 bases and J by 0 bases, with 8 bases between them. The V gene's germline CDR1 is SGDLS and CDR2 YYNGEE. The CDR3 runs 13 residues. CDR3 sequence: CARKGPNTGELFF. The CDR3 DNA sequence: TGTGCCAGAAAGGGTCCGAACACCGGGGAGCTGTTTTTT.

Only a few counts were recorded for this clonotype. The gene calls are TRBV27 and TRBJ1-6; tentative D call: TRBD1 (5 bases). Germline V gene lookup returns CDR1 MNHEY and CDR2 SMNVEV (reference sequence). This CDR3 contains 14 residues. V gave up 6 bases and J gave up 4 bases, with 10 bases separating them. CDR3: CASSSGQYNSPLHF. The CDR3 DNA sequence: TGTGCCAGCAGCTCCGGACAATATAATTCACCCCTCCACTTT.

The chain recombines TRBV19 with TRBJ2-7; 8 bases fit TRBD2. V lost 3 bases, J lost 3 bases, and 7 bases stayed unmatched. The CDR3 covers 15 residues. Looked up from germline, CDR1 is LNHDA and CDR2 is SQIVND (reference sequence). DNA for the CDR3: TGTGCCAGTAGTATCTCCGCGGGGGGCCTCTACGAGCAGTACTTC. This gives the protein CASSISAGGLYEQYF.

The sample holds a few counts of this clonotype. The J gene is TRBJ2-2, the V gene TRBV5-5; possibly TRBD1 for D (5 bases). Germline V gene lookup returns CDR1 SGHKS and CDR2 YYEKEE (reference sequence). This CDR3 is built from 16 residues. The V gene lost 1 base and the J gene lost 4 bases, with 14 bases spanning the gap. The CDR3 DNA reads TGTGCCAGCAGCTTGTACCAGGGCGGTGGCACCGGGGAGCTGTTTTTT. It codes for CASSLYQGGGTGELFF.

Relative to its sample, this clonotype is medium-sized. The chain combines TRBV7-2 with TRBJ1-5; D call uncertain. Germline lookup yields CDR1 SGHTA and CDR2 FQGNSA. The CDR3 is 15 amino acids. Trimming took off 2 bases at V and 0 bases at J, with 8 bases between the two ends. CDR3 DNA sequence: TGTGCCAGCAGCTTATCAGCTGATAGCAATCAGCCCCAGCATTTT. Residues: CASSLSADSNQPQHF.

This clonotype was seen repeatedly, ten times or more. CDR3 residues: CASSLVTSEQYF. CDR3 nucleotides: TGTGCCAGCAGCTTAGTGACTAGCGAGCAGTATTTT. V and J are TRBV7-2 and TRBJ2-3; 8 positions match TRBD2. The germline V gene has CDR1 SGHTA and CDR2 FQGNSA. V was pared by 1 base and J by 11 bases, with 2 bases of the junction left unmatched. The CDR3 has 12 amino acids. Supplemented by reference TRBV7-2 and TRBJ2-3, the full variable domain reads GAGVSQSPSNKVTEKGKDVELRCDPISGHTALYWYRQSLGQGLEFLIYFQGNSAPDKSGLPSDRFSAERTGGSVSTLTIQRTQQEDSAVYLCASSLVTSEQYFGPGTRLTVL.

This clonotype has only a few counts. The gene calls are TRBV12-3 or TRBV12-4 and TRBJ2-3; a weak D match, TRBD1 (5 bases). There are 16 residues in the CDR3. V was pared by 4 bases and J by 6 bases, with 20 bases between. For the CDR3, the DNA is TGTGCCAGCAGTTCCAGGACAAAACCGAAGACGGATACGCAGTATTTT. It yields the protein CASSSRTKPKTDTQYF.

This clonotype occurred a few times. This chain uses TRBV7-6 with TRBJ2-5; the match to TRBD1 covers 7 bases. Germline trimming cut 5 bases from V and 0 bases from J; bases unmatched to any gene: 9. Germline-derived CDR1 and CDR2 are SGHVS and FNYEAQ. This CDR3 contains 16 residues. DNA for the CDR3: TGTGCCAGCAGCCTTGGACAGGCATTGTACCAAGAGACCCAGTACTTC. Residues: CASSLGQALYQETQYF.

This clonotype has a single count. This chain uses TRBV28 with TRBJ2-6; D perhaps matches TRBD1 (6 bases). The CDR3 sequence is 17 residues long. CDR1 and CDR2 from the germline V gene are MDHEN and SYDVKM. Trimming removed 7 bases from V and 3 bases from J, with 19 bases in between. Here the CDR3 reads CASTFAPYRVGANVLTF. In nucleotides, the CDR3 is TGTGCCAGCACCTTCGCTCCCTACAGGGTTGGGGCCAACGTCCTGACTTTC.

This chain connects TRBV27 to TRBJ2-5, with 7 bases lining up with TRBD2. Germline values: CDR1 MNHEY, CDR2 SMNVEV (reference sequence). The V segment lost 5 bases and the J segment 5 bases; nucleotides outside the gene matches: 11. The CDR3 has 15 residues. In DNA, the CDR3 is TGTGCCAGCAGTAGAAGTGGGGCGGGGGTGGAGACCCAGTACTTC. Amino acids: CASSRSGAGVETQYF.

The chain combines TRBV7-3 with TRBJ1-2; tentative D call: TRBD1 (5 bases). V lost 8 bases and J lost 8, with 15 bases in between. CDR3 length equals 12 residues. Germline lookup yields CDR1 SGHTA and CDR2 FQGTGA. The CDR3 region is CASDGGGEGYTF. DNA for the CDR3: TGTGCCAGCGACGGGGGAGGGGAAGGCTACACCTTC.

This clonotype was found many times. V usage is TRBV28 and J usage is TRBJ2-7; TRBD1 or TRBD2 may be the D gene (5 bases each). V shed 4 bases and J shed 4 bases, with 11 bases lying between them. The CDR3 sequence is 13 residues long. Per germline, CDR1 MDHEN and CDR2 SYDVKM. In DNA form, the CDR3 reads TGTGCCAGCAGTTCTGGGACCAATTACGAGCAGTACTTC. Translation: CASSSGTNYEQYF.

This clonotype appeared once. CDR3 protein: CASSRKRGDEQYF. The CDR3 bases are TGTGCCAGCAGTAGGAAGAGGGGTGACGAGCAGTACTTC. The V and J genes are TRBV6-5 and TRBJ2-7, with D perhaps assigned TRBD1 or TRBD2 (5 bases each). The germline V gene encodes CDR1 MNHEY and CDR2 SVGAGI. V was shortened by 5 bases and J by 5 bases, with 13 bases between the two germline ends. This CDR3 comprises 13 residues.